The entry below gives a single T cell receptor beta chain sequence along with its context. Its specificity is not known. This sample stems from a study of vaccination effects on CD4 cells after COVID-19. Study summary: Post-vaccine draws lagged the second dose by a median of 72 days.

Expansion with viral peptide pools was applied to antigen-specific CD4+ T cells by the ViraFEST assay prior to sequencing. Isolation of CD4+ T cells took place after approximately ten days of culture. Everyone in the study got two shots of either the BNT162b2 or mRNA-1273 vaccine. Germline V gene lookup returns CDR1 SGHRS and CDR2 YFSETQ. The CDR3 loop spans 13 amino acids. V lost 0 bases and J 4 bases, leaving 8 bases between the germline ends. Sequencing was performed with immunoSEQ multiplex PCR; in TCRdb, only in-frame clones are kept and a portion is missing. The sample gives 25,000 to 35,000 clones, approximately 71% of which show up once; approximately 8.7% is in the top ten.

The chain carries TRBV5-1 and TRBJ2-7; tentatively, D is TRBD2 (5 bases). The sequencing here drew on CD4+ T cells from PBMCs cultured with HCoV-NL63 spike peptides, taken after COVID-19 vaccination. This TCR was recovered from a human donor who received a COVID-19 vaccine. CDR3 in DNA: TGCGCCAGCAGCTTGGAGGCGGGTTACGAGCAGTACTTC. Amino acid sequence: CASSLEAGYEQYF. The whole variable domain, filled in from reference TRBV5-1 and TRBJ2-7, reads KAGVTQTPRYLIKTRGQQVTLSCSPISGHRSVSWYQQTPGQGLQFLFEYFSETQRNKGNFPGRFSGRQFSNSRSEMNVSTLELGDSALYLCASSLEAGYEQYFGPGTRLTVT.